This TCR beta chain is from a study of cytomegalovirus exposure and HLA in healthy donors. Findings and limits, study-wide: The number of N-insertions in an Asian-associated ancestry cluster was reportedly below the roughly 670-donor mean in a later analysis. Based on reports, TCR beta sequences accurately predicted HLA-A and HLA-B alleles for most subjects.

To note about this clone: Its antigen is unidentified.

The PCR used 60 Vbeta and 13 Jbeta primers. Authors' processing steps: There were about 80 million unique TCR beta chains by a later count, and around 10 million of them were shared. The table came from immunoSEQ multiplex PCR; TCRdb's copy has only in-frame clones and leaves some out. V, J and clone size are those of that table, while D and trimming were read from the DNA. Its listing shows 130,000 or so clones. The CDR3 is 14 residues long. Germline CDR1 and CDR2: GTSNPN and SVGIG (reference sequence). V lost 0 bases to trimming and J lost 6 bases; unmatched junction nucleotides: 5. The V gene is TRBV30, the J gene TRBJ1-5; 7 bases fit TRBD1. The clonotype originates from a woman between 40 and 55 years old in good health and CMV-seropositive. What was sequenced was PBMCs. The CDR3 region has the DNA TGTGCCTGGAGTGTATTAGGGGGCGGTCAGCCCCAGCATTTT. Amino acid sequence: CAWSVLGGGQPQHF. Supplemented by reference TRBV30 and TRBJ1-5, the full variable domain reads SQTIHQWPATLVQPVGSPLSLECTVEGTSNPNLYWYRQAAGRGLQLLFYSVGIGQISSEVPQNLSASRPQDRQFILSSKKLLLSDSGFYLCAWSVLGGGQPQHFGDGTRLSIL.